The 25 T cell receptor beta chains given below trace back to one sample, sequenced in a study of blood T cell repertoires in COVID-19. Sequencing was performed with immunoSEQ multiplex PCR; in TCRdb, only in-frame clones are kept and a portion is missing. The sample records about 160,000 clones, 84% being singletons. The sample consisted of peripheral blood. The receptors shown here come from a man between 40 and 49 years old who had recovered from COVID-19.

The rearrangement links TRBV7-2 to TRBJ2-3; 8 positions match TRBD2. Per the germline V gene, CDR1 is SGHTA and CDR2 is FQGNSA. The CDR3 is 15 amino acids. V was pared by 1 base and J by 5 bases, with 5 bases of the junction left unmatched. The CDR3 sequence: CASSLEAGVLDTQYF. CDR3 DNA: TGTGCCAGCAGCTTAGAAGCGGGAGTGTTAGATACGCAGTATTTT.

CDR3 sequence (DNA): TGTGCCAGCAGCCAAGAGGGGCTAGTTGGTTACAATGAGCAGTTCTTC. Encoded protein: CASSQEGLVGYNEQFF. The V gene is TRBV4-2, the J gene TRBJ2-1, with D possibly TRBD1 on 5 matching bases. This CDR3 has 16 residues. Germline lookup yields CDR1 LGHNA and CDR2 YNFKEQ. Trimming cost V 0 bases and J 4 bases, with 13 bases left between them.

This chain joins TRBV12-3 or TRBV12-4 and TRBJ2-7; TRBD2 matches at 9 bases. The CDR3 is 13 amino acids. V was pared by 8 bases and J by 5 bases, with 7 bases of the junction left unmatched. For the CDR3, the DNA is TGTGCCAGCCAACTAGCGGGCCCCAACGAGCAGTACTTC. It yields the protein CASQLAGPNEQYF.

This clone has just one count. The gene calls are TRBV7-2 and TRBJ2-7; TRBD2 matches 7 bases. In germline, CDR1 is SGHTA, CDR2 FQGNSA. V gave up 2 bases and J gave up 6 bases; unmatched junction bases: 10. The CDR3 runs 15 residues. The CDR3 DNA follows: TGTGCCAGCAGCTTAAGACTAGCCCTCTCTCGCGAGCAGTACTTC. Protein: CASSLRLALSREQYF. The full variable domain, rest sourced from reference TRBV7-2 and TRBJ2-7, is GAGVSQSPSNKVTEKGKDVELRCDPISGHTALYWYRQSLGQGLEFLIYFQGNSAPDKSGLPSDRFSAERTGGSVSTLTIQRTQQEDSAVYLCASSLRLALSREQYFGPGTRLTVT.

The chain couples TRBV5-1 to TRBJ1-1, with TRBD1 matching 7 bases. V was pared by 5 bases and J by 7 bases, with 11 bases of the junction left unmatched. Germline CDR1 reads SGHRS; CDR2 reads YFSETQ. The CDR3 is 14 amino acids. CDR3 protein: CASSLGTGAGEAFF. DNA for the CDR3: TGCGCCAGCAGTCTTGGTACAGGGGCCGGTGAAGCTTTCTTT.

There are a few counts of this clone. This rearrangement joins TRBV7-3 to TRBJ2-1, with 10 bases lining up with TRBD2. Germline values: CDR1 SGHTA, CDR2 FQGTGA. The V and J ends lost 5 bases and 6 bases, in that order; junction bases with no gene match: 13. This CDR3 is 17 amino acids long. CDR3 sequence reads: CASSPTLLAGDSNEQFF. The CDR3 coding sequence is TGTGCCAGCAGCCCTACCCTTCTAGCGGGAGATAGCAATGAGCAGTTCTTC. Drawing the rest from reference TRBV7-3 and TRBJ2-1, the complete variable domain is GAGVSQTPSNKVTEKGKYVELRCDPISGHTALYWYRQSLGQGPEFLIYFQGTGAADDSGLPNDRFFAVRPEGSVSTLKIQRTERGDSAVYLCASSPTLLAGDSNEQFFGPGTRLTVL.

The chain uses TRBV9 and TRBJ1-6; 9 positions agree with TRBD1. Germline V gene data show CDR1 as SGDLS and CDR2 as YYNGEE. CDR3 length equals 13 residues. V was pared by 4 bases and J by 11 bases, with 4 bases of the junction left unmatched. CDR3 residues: CASSQDRGPPLHF. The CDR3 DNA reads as TGTGCCAGCAGCCAGGACAGGGGCCCACCCCTCCACTTT.

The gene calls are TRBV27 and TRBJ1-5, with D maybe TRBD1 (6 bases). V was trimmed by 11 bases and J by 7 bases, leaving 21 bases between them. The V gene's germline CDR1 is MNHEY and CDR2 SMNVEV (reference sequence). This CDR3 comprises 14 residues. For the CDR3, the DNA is TGTGCCGCGGGGGCCGACAGGATACGACAGCCCCAGCATTTT. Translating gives CAAGADRIRQPQHF.

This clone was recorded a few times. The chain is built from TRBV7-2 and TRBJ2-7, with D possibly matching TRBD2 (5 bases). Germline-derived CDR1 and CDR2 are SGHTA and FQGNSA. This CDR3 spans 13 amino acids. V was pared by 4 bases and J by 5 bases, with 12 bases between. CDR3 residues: CASSSRIGDEQYF. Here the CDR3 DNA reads TGTGCCAGCAGCTCCCGGATCGGGGACGAGCAGTACTTC.

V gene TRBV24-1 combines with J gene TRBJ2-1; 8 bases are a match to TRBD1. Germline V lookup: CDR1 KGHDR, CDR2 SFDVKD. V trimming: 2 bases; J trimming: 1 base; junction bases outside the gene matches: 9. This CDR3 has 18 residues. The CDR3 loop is CATSDYGTGSRSYNEQFF. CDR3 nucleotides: TGTGCCACCAGTGATTACGGGACAGGTTCTAGGTCCTACAATGAGCAGTTCTTC.

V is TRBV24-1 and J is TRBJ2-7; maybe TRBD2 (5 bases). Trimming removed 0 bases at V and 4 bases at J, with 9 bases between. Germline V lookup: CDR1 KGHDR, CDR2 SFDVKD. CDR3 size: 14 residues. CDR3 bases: TGTGCCACCAGTGATTTGCTCCCGGGATACGAGCAGTACTTC. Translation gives CATSDLLPGYEQYF.

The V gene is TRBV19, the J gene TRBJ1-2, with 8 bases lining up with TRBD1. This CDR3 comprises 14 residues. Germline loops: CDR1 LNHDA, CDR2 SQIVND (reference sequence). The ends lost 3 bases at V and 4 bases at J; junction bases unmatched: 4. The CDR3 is CASSIPGGVYGYTF. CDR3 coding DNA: TGTGCCAGTAGTATCCCAGGGGGCGTCTATGGCTACACCTTC.

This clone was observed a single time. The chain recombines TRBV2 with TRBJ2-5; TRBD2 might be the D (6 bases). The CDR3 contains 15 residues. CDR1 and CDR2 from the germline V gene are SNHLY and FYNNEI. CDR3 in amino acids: CSSDNGGRKEETQYF. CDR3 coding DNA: TGTAGCAGCGATAATGGGGGGAGAAAGGAAGAGACCCAGTACTTC.

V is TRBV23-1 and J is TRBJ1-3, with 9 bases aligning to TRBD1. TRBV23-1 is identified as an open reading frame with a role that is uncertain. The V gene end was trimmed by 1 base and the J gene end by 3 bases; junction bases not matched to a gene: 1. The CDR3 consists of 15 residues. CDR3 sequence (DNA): TGCGCCAGCAGTCAATGGACAGGGGTTGGAAACACCATATATTTT. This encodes CASSQWTGVGNTIYF.

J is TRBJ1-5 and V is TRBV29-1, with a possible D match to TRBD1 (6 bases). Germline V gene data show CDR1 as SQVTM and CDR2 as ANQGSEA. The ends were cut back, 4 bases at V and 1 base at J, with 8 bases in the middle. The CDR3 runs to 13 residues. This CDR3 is CSVGRGSNQPQHF. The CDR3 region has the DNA TGCAGCGTTGGCAGGGGAAGCAATCAGCCCCAGCATTTT. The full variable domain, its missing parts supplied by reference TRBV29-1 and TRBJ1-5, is SAVISQKPSRDICQRGTSLTIQCQVDSQVTMMFWYRQQPGQSLTLIATANQGSEATYESGFVIDKFPISRPNLTFSTLTVSNMSPEDSSIYLCSVGRGSNQPQHFGDGTRLSIL.

The CDR3 bases are TGTGCCAGTTTGCCGGGGGAAACTAGCTCCTACGAGCAGTACTTC. It codes for CASLPGETSSYEQYF. This chain connects TRBV6-5 to TRBJ2-7; maybe TRBD2 (6 bases). The CDR3 consists of 15 residues. The V gene's germline CDR1 is MNHEY and CDR2 SVGAGI. Trimming pared 9 bases from V and 0 bases from J, leaving 18 bases between.

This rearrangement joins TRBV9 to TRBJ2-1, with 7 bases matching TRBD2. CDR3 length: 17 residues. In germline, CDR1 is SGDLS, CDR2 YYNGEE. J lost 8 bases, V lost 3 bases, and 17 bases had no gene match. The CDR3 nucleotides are TGTGCCAGCAGCGAGGGGTTTGGGAGCGGGATAGGCCATGAGCAGTTCTTC. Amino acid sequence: CASSEGFGSGIGHEQFF.

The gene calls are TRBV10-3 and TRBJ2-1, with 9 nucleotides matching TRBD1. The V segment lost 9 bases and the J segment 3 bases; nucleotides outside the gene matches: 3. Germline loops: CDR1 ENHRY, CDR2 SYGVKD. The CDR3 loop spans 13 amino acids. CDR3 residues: CAIGQGYYNEQFF. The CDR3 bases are TGTGCCATAGGACAGGGGTACTACAATGAGCAGTTCTTC.

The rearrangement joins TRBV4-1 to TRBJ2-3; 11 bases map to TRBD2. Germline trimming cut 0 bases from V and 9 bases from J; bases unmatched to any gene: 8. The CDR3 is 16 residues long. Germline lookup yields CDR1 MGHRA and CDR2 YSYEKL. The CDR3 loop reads CASSQDPLAGGGTQYF. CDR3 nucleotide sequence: TGCGCCAGCAGCCAAGATCCCCTAGCGGGAGGCGGGACGCAGTATTTT.

CDR3 sequence: CASSLWTINEQFF. DNA of the CDR3: TGTGCCAGCAGCTTATGGACTATCAATGAGCAGTTCTTC. The chain carries TRBV7-9 and TRBJ2-1; D is perhaps TRBD2 (6 bases). Germline CDR1 SEHNR, CDR2 FQNEAQ (reference sequence). With 2 bases removed from V and 6 bases from J, the gap between germline ends came to 8 bases. CDR3 length: 13 residues.

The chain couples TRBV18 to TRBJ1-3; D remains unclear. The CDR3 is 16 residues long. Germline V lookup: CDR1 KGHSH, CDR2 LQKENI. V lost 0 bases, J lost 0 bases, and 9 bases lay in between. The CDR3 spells CASSPPGRISGNTIYF. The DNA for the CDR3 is TGTGCCAGCTCACCACCGGGGAGGATCTCTGGAAACACCATATATTTT.

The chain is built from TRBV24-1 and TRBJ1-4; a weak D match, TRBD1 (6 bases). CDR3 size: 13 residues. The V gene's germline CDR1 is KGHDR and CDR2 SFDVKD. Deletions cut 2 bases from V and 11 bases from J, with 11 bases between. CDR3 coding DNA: TGTGCCACCAGTGATTCAATACAGGGTAAACTGTTTTTT. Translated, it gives CATSDSIQGKLFF.

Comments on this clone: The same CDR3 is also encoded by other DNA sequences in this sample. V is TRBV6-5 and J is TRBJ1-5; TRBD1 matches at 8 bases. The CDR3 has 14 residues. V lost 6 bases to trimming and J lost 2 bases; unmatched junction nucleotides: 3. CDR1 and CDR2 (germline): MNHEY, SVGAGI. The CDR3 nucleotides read TGTGCCAGCAGGACGACAGGGGGCAATCAGCCCCAGCATTTT. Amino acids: CASRTTGGNQPQHF.

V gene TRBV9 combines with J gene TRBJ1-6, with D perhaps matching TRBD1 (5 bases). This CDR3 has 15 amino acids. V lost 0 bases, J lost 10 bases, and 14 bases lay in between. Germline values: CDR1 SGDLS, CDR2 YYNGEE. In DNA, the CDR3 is TGTGCCAGCAGCGTAGAGGGGCTATTGAGATCACCCCTCCACTTT. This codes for CASSVEGLLRSPLHF.

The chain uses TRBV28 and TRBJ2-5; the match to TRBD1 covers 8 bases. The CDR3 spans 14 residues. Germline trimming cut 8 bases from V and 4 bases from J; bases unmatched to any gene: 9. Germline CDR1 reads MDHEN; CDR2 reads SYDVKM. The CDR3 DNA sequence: TGTGCCAGCGGTCGGGACAGGCGGTCAGAGACCCAGTACTTC. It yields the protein CASGRDRRSETQYF.